This entry features one T cell receptor beta chain sequence. This record comes from a study of identical twins. TCRdb redid the calling of the 5' RACE reads with MiXCR, one entry per CDR3 protein. The profile shows fewer than 550,000 distinct CDR3 sequences, around 15% of them singletons. Trimming at V came to 5 bases and at J to 5 bases, leaving 7 bases not matched to a gene. CDR1 is SGHTA and CDR2 is FQGTGA in the germline V gene. The CDR3 extends over 15 amino acids. These data also featured in a second study, about yellow fever vaccine responses in identical twins.

The receptor was derived from a woman aged 18-35 years in good health. Sequenced sample: CD4+ T cells sorted from blood. This rearrangement joins TRBV7-3 to TRBJ2-1, with TRBD2 matching 9 bases. In DNA form, the CDR3 reads TGTGCCAGCAGCCCGAGCGGGAGGCCAAACAATGAGCAGTTCTTC. Residues: CASSPSGRPNNEQFF.